Described below is a single TCR beta chain sequence and its context. Its specificity is not known. This CDR3 is built from 16 residues. After removal of 2 bases from V and 1 base from J, the junction contained 4 bases not matched to a gene. The data were taken from a study of T-cell memory formation after mild COVID-19. Study-level background: There were largely donor-specific TCR clusters.

Study conclusions and caveats: In pre-infection memory, a portion of responding clones appeared, which suggested that cross-reactive memory joined. Nothing showed for sure that second-wave clones peaking on day 37 were SARS-CoV-2 specific.

5'RACE, which relied on constant-segment primers, yielded TCR alpha and TCR beta cDNA libraries carrying sample barcodes and UMIs. One entry per CDR3 protein results from TCRdb running MiXCR on the 5' RACE reads. The profile shows about half a million distinct CDR3 sequences, 15% to 20% of them singletons. The clonotype comes from an adult woman who had mild COVID-19 (a few samples of this study predate the infection). Cell type and time point are not known. The specimen sequenced was PBMCs or a T cell subset sorted from them (not recorded which). V and J are TRBV12-3 or TRBV12-4 and TRBJ2-5; TRBD1 matches at 10 bases. The CDR3 DNA reads as TGTGCCAGCAGTTTACGCGGACAGGGGGGCCAAGAGACCCAGTACTTC. Protein sequence: CASSLRGQGGQETQYF.